Listed here are 22 T cell receptor beta chains from one sample, sequenced in a study of blood T cells in healthy people across ages. Primers used in a second PCR of about 7 to 12 cycles were a sample-barcoded 5' primer and a J-beta primer mix. TCRdb called the 5' RACE reads again in MiXCR, with one record for every CDR3 protein. The top ten clones hold roughly 13% of a sample with 650,000 to 800,000 distinct CDR3 sequences, 45% to 60% of them seen once. The sequenced sample consisted of blood. These receptor sequences come from a woman aged 80 or older in good health.

The chain uses TRBV18 and TRBJ2-7, with D unclear. The CDR3 length is 14 residues. CDR1 is KGHSH, CDR2 LQKENI, per germline. Deletions cut 2 bases from V and 2 bases from J, with 10 bases between. CDR3 nucleotides: TGTGCCAGCTCACCAATCGACCGACCCTACGAGCAGTACTTC. Protein: CASSPIDRPYEQYF.

This clonotype turned up a few times. The chain combines TRBV5-1 with TRBJ2-1; D is perhaps TRBD1 or TRBD2 (6 bases each). Matching the DNA end better, TRBJ2-7 makes the J call doubtful. CDR3 size: 15 residues. In germline, CDR1 is SGHRS, CDR2 YFSETQ. The CDR3 spells CASSLVPGGYNEQYF. CDR3 bases: TGCGCCAGCAGCTTGGTTCCCGGGGGCTACAATGAGCAGTACTTC.

A remark on this clonotype: This may be a read error, as it is one base from a much larger clone. J is TRBJ1-2 and V is TRBV6-5; the match to TRBD1 covers 8 bases. The germline gives CDR1 MNHEY, CDR2 SVGAGI. The CDR3 runs 14 residues. V shed 5 bases, J shed 7 bases, and the junction held 9 bases outside the gene matches. The CDR3 sequence: CASSAMQGARGYTF. In DNA form, the CDR3 reads TGTGCCAGCAGTGCTATGCAGGGGGCGCGTGGCTACACCTTC.

This chain connects TRBV5-1 to TRBJ2-2; 12 positions match TRBD2. V lost 4 bases and J lost 1; bases outside the gene matches: 2. Looked up from germline, CDR1 is SGHRS and CDR2 is YFSETQ. The CDR3 is 16 amino acids. The CDR3 DNA is TGCGCCAGCAGCCTGGGACTAGCGGGGAACACCGGGGAGCTGTTTTTT. Its protein product is CASSLGLAGNTGELFF.

The chain combines TRBV19 with TRBJ2-1; D assignment may be TRBD1 or TRBD2 (5 bases each). The V gene's germline CDR1 is LNHDA and CDR2 SQIVND (reference sequence). The CDR3 length is 14 residues. Trimming pared 9 bases from V and 0 bases from J, leaving 12 bases between. The chain's CDR3 is CASKGESSYNEQFF. CDR3 bases: TGTGCCAGCAAAGGGGAGAGCTCCTACAATGAGCAGTTCTTC.

The rearrangement uses TRBV6-6 and TRBJ1-2, with 7 bases lining up with TRBD1. The CDR3 is 17 amino acids. The germline CDR1 and CDR2 sequences are MNHNY and SVGAGI (reference sequence). The V and J ends lost 2 bases and 3 bases, in that order; junction bases with no gene match: 12. CDR3 DNA: TGTGCCAGCAGTTACCCGCAGACGACAGGGTTTGACTATGGCTACACCTTC. It is translated as CASSYPQTTGFDYGYTF.

This chain uses TRBV20-1 with TRBJ2-3; 10 nucleotides align to TRBD2. The CDR3 covers 15 residues. The germline V gene encodes CDR1 DFQATT and CDR2 SNEGSKA (reference sequence). With 1 base clipped from V and 4 bases from J, the junction kept 5 bases outside the gene matches. CDR3: CSARVSGRTADTQYF. The DNA of the CDR3 is TGCAGTGCTAGAGTTAGCGGGAGGACGGCAGATACGCAGTATTTT.

The chain joins TRBV29-1 to TRBJ2-5, with no clear D. Germline assignment: CDR1 SQVTM and CDR2 ANQGSEA. With 5 bases removed from V and 5 bases from J, the gap between germline ends came to 15 bases. The CDR3 consists of 13 residues. CDR3 amino acids: CSVIPMRLETQYF. The CDR3 DNA reads TGCAGCGTTATTCCGATGAGGTTGGAGACCCAGTACTTC.

V gene TRBV11-1 combines with J gene TRBJ2-5; D is possibly TRBD1 (5 bases). Trimming left V 5 bases short and J 5 bases short, with 15 bases between. The germline gives CDR1 SGHAT, CDR2 FQDESV (reference sequence). The CDR3 runs to 14 residues. The CDR3, as DNA: TGTGCCAGCAGCCTACGACTGGGGCCGGAGACCCAGTACTTC. Amino acids: CASSLRLGPETQYF.

This clonotype was detected ten times or more. This chain connects TRBV20-1 to TRBJ2-1, with 10 bases aligning to TRBD2. From germline, CDR1 is DFQATT and CDR2 SNEGSKA (reference sequence). V lost 3 bases, J lost 7 bases, and 9 bases stayed unmatched. The CDR3 covers 15 residues. As DNA, the CDR3 is TGCAGTGCTAGGAGGTTAGCGGGAGGATTTAATGAGCAGTTCTTC. Residues: CSARRLAGGFNEQFF.

This clonotype was picked up many times. The rearrangement uses TRBV20-1 and TRBJ2-5, with D tentatively TRBD2 (6 bases). The V gene's germline CDR1 is DFQATT and CDR2 SNEGSKA (reference sequence). The CDR3 spans 16 residues. Trimming took off 1 base at V and 4 bases at J, with 19 bases between the two ends. The CDR3 spells CSARVWQGGEAETQYF. DNA for the CDR3: TGCAGTGCTAGAGTATGGCAGGGTGGGGAGGCAGAGACCCAGTACTTC.

The table lists this clonotype with many counts. The rearrangement joins TRBV30 to TRBJ2-5, with 9 bases aligning to TRBD1. CDR3 length: 14 amino acids. From germline, CDR1 is GTSNPN and CDR2 SVGIG (reference sequence). V shed 1 base, J shed 3 bases, and the junction held 3 bases outside the gene matches. CDR3 sequence reads: CAWSAGTGKETQYF. The DNA for the CDR3 is TGTGCCTGGAGTGCCGGGACAGGGAAAGAGACCCAGTACTTC. The complete variable domain, with remaining parts taken from reference TRBV30 and TRBJ2-5, reads SQTIHQWPATLVQPVGSPLSLECTVEGTSNPNLYWYRQAAGRGLQLLFYSVGIGQISSEVPQNLSASRPQDRQFILSSKKLLLSDSGFYLCAWSAGTGKETQYFGPGTRLLVL.

The table lists this clonotype with many counts. The chain employs TRBV12-3 or TRBV12-4 and TRBJ1-2, with D uncertain. The V end lost 3 bases, the J end lost 4 bases, and 9 bases lay between the germline ends. CDR3 length: 13 residues. CDR3 sequence: CASSLVDSYGYTF. CDR3 nucleotides: TGTGCCAGCAGTTTGGTAGATTCCTATGGCTACACCTTC.

V is TRBV20-1 and J is TRBJ1-2; D might be TRBD1 (5 bases). The CDR3 covers 12 residues. Germline loops: CDR1 DFQATT, CDR2 SNEGSKA (reference sequence). V was trimmed by 6 bases and J by 2 bases, leaving 10 bases between them. The chain's CDR3 is CSAEGRNYGYTF. CDR3 bases: TGCAGTGCCGAGGGACGGAACTATGGCTACACCTTC.

The chain has TRBV5-8 and TRBJ2-1; D unresolved. Per germline, CDR1 SGHTS and CDR2 YDEGEE. V was pared by 2 bases and J by 4 bases, with 10 bases between. The CDR3 consists of 14 residues. CDR3 loop: CASSLNAQYNEQFF. The CDR3 DNA is TGTGCCAGCAGCTTAAACGCACAGTACAATGAGCAGTTCTTC.

The chain recombines TRBV28 with TRBJ1-2, with a possible D match to TRBD1 (6 bases). The CDR3 has 14 amino acids. The V and J ends lost 5 bases and 0 bases respectively, with 10 bases between them. Germline V gene data show CDR1 as MDHEN and CDR2 as SYDVKM. CDR3 in DNA: TGTGCCAGCAGTCCCGGGACAACTAACTATGGCTACACCTTC. Encoded protein: CASSPGTTNYGYTF.

The sample holds one count of this clonotype. This chain uses TRBV13 with TRBJ2-5; D not certain. V was pared by 1 base and J by 4 bases, with 10 bases between. Germline V gene lookup returns CDR1 PRHDT and CDR2 FYEKMQ (reference sequence). There are 14 residues in the CDR3. In nucleotides, the CDR3 is TGTGCCAGCAGCTTAGAGGGTACGGTAGAGACCCAGTACTTC. Amino acids: CASSLEGTVETQYF.

Remarks on this clonotype: A much larger clone sits a single nucleotide away, making a read error possible. The V call is TRBV7-9, the J call TRBJ2-1; TRBD2 might be the D (5 bases). Trimming left V 1 base short and J 2 bases short, with 12 bases between. Germline V gene sequence: CDR1 SEHNR, CDR2 FQNEAQ (reference sequence). CDR3 length: 16 residues. The CDR3 bases are TGTGCCAGCAGCTTAGGAGAGCGGTTCCCCTACAATGAGCAGTTCTTC. Amino acid sequence: CASSLGERFPYNEQFF.

This clonotype was detected ten times or more. The chain uses TRBV5-1 and TRBJ2-1; TRBD2 agrees at 7 bases. Germline V gene sequence: CDR1 SGHRS, CDR2 YFSETQ. This CDR3 is built from 17 residues. V was clipped by 4 bases and J by 2 bases; unmatched bases: 12. CDR3 in amino acids: CASSPRLARMAYNEQFF. DNA for the CDR3: TGCGCCAGCAGCCCCCGACTAGCTCGGATGGCCTACAATGAGCAGTTCTTC.

CDR3 amino acids: CSAAPSVQETQYF. As DNA, the CDR3 is TGCAGCGCGGCCCCGTCGGTACAAGAGACCCAGTACTTC. The genes are TRBV29-1 and TRBJ2-5; D is unclear. The CDR3 has 13 amino acids. Trimming removed 7 bases from V and 2 bases from J, with 14 bases in between. The V gene's germline CDR1 is SQVTM and CDR2 ANQGSEA. Based on the CDR3 plus reference TRBV29-1 and TRBJ2-5, the full variable domain is SAVISQKPSRDICQRGTSLTIQCQVDSQVTMMFWYRQQPGQSLTLIATANQGSEATYESGFVIDKFPISRPNLTFSTLTVSNMSPEDSSIYLCSAAPSVQETQYFGPGTRLLVL.

Regarding this clonotype: A much larger clone sits a single nucleotide away, making a read error possible. The CDR3 does not end in the conserved phenylalanine or tryptophan, so this is likely a read error. J is TRBJ2-3 and V is TRBV20-1, with TRBD2 matching 7 bases. The V gene's germline CDR1 is DFQATT and CDR2 SNEGSKA (reference sequence). This CDR3 region has 14 residues. With V trimmed by 3 bases and J by 2 bases, 5 bases remained unmatched. CDR3 residues: CSASGRIPTDTQYS. CDR3 sequence (DNA): TGCAGTGCTAGCGGGAGGATCCCCACAGATACGCAGTATTCT.

As to this clonotype: A much larger clone lies one base from this, so it may be a read error. The genes are TRBV20-1 and TRBJ2-1; D gene ambiguous. Germline V gene data show CDR1 as DFQATT and CDR2 as SNEGSKA (reference sequence). This CDR3 has 10 amino acids. The CDR3 loop is CRARRNEQFF. The CDR3 DNA follows: TGCAGGGCTAGACGAAATGAGCAGTTCTTC.